This TCR beta chain was found in a study of blood T cell repertoires in COVID-19. Study at large: Collection of acute and convalescent COVID-19 samples took place in the United States, Italy and Spain. Sample material is recorded as cDNA or gDNA derived from T cells, B-cell-depleted T cells, or PBMCs.

The germline V gene has CDR1 MNHEY and CDR2 SMNVEV (reference sequence). The CDR3 spans 15 residues. After removal of 2 bases from V and 1 base from J, the junction contained 4 bases not matched to a gene. The count of this clone is one. Per the original methods: Reference gene primer amplification in the assay estimated nucleated cell counts. Assay: immunoSEQ multiplex PCR; the TCRdb copy retains only in-frame clones and omits some. V, J and clone size derive from that table, while D and trimming were established from the DNA sequence. The top ten clones hold less than 20% of a sample with 80,000 to 100,000 clones, around 76% of them seen once.

The sample comprised peripheral blood. This receptor was identified in a human donor in a cohort sampled during active COVID-19. The genes are TRBV27 and TRBJ1-1; 7 nucleotides match TRBD1. The CDR3 here is CASSLTQGSNTEAFF. For the CDR3, the DNA is TGTGCCAGCAGTTTAACACAGGGGTCGAACACTGAAGCTTTCTTT.